This record looks at one T cell receptor beta chain sequence and its context. The antigen remains undetermined. This sample was taken from a study of blood T cells in healthy people across ages. Study-wide points: A roughly linear fall in TCR beta diversity per million T cells was seen with increasing age. Fewer expanded clones and more diversity marked long-lived versus aged donors.

Ranging in age from about 6 to 90, the donors were healthy Caucasian individuals from Russia. A sample-barcoded 5' primer and a J-beta primer mix were used in a second PCR of about 6 to 11 cycles. TCRdb independently ran MiXCR on the 5' RACE reads; one entry per CDR3 protein. The sample includes approximately 850,000 distinct CDR3 sequences, approximately 44% seen only once; the top ten take around 21%. The J segment lost 6 bases and the V segment lost 4 bases, leaving 10 bases of the junction unmatched. CDR3 length: 15 residues. The germline V gene has CDR1 SGDLS and CDR2 YYNGEE. The sequence derives from a man aged 55 to 70 in good health. The sample was blood. The chain employs TRBV9 and TRBJ2-7, with 10 bases aligning to TRBD1. CDR3 bases: TGTGCCAGCAGCCCGTGGGGACAGGGGCCCTCCGAGCAGTACTTC. This gives the protein CASSPWGQGPSEQYF.